These T cell receptor beta chains were read from a single sample in a study of blood T cell repertoires in COVID-19. Sequenced by immunoSEQ multiplex PCR; TCRdb stores in-frame clones only, minus some. Counted here are some 60,000 clones, about 84% occurring once; the ten biggest clones make up 6.5% to 8.5%. Material for sequencing was peripheral blood. These receptors were collected from a man aged 60-69 years with acute or convalescent COVID-19. CDR3s include the opening cysteine and the closing phenylalanine or tryptophan. The D gene is left open where the match is weak. Clone size is stated in some rows and not others, as once, few, many or a class when expanded.

>.|.|TRBJ2-1|TRBV2
TGTGCCAGCAGTGGGGATCGGGGTGGGAGCTCCTACAATGAGCAGTTCTTC
CASSGDRGGSSYNEQFF
>.|TRBD1|TRBJ2-5|TRBV20-1
TGCAGTCTAGGGGGCTGGGAGACCCAGTACTTC
CSLGGWETQYF
>.|TRBD1|TRBJ2-2|TRBV10-1
TGCGCCAGCAGTGAATCTTGGGGGACAGAGACGAACACCGGGGAGCTGTTTTTT
CASSESWGTETNTGELFF
>.|.|TRBJ1-2|TRBV6-1
TGTGCCAGCAGTGACGGGGGGACCGCCATAAGGAATGGCTACACCTTC
CASSDGGTAIRNGYTF
>.|.|TRBJ2-7|TRBV11-2
TGTGCCAGCAGTCTAGTGAGGGATCTTTTTACCTACGAGCAGTACTTC
CASSLVRDLFTYEQYF
>once|.|TRBJ1-1|TRBV18
TGTGCCAGCTCTCCCGAAGGTGGGACAACAACTGAAGCTTTCTTT
CASSPEGGTTTEAFF
>few|TRBD2|TRBJ2-5|TRBV7-2
TGTGCCAGCATCCGCGGGGGGGCTTGGGAGACCCAGTACTTC
CASIRGGAWETQYF
>.|TRBD1|TRBJ2-3|TRBV2
TGTGCCAGTCGGACAGGGGGAGGGACGCAGTATTTT
CASRTGGGTQYF
>.|.|TRBJ2-5|TRBV7-5
TGTGCCAGAAGCTCTCCCCGCAGGGGTCCCAGGGGGCCTCCCCAAGAGACCCAGTACTTC
CARSSPRRGPRGPPQETQYF
>.|.|TRBJ2-3|TRBV10-1
TGCGCCAGCAGTCCTTCTAGCACAGATACGCAGTATTTT
CASSPSSTDTQYF
>.|.|TRBJ2-6|TRBV15
TGTGCCACCAGATCTTTTGGGGCCAACGTCCTGACTTTC
CATRSFGANVLTF
>.|.|TRBJ1-2|TRBV28
TGTGCCAGCAGTTTCGGGGATAACTATGGCTACACCTTC
CASSFGDNYGYTF
>.|.|TRBJ1-2|TRBV27
TGTGCCAGCAGACGAACAGGGTTGCTTGGCTACACCTTC
CASRRTGLLGYTF
>.|.|TRBJ1-4|TRBV5-5
TGTGCCAGCAGCCACTTCAGGTCCACTAATGAAAAACTGTTTTTT
CASSHFRSTNEKLFF
>.|.|TRBJ1-6|TRBV6-5
TGTGCCACCTCGAGGACAATGAGTCCACCCCTCCACTTT
CATSRTMSPPLHF
>.|.|TRBJ2-5|TRBV2
TGTGCCAGCAACAGGGTCGAGACCCAGTACTTC
CASNRVETQYF
>.|.|TRBJ1-1|TRBV27
TGTGCCAGCAGTAAAGGTGGAACGGGCACTGAAGCTTTCTTT
CASSKGGTGTEAFF
>.|.|TRBJ2-3|TRBV7-9
TGTGCCAGCAGCTTAGTTCCGGGATCCACAGATACGCAGTATTTT
CASSLVPGSTDTQYF
>.|.|TRBJ2-7|TRBV7-2
TGTGCCAGCGGCGACCGGACATCCTACGAGCAGTACTTC
CASGDRTSYEQYF
>.|TRBD1|TRBJ1-2|TRBV11-2
TGTGCCAGCAGTGACAGGGGGGCCTATGGCTACACCTTC
CASSDRGAYGYTF
>.|.|TRBJ2-3|TRBV10-1
TGCGCCAGCAAGCCCCGGAGTGGAGATACGCAGTATTTT
CASKPRSGDTQYF
>once|.|TRBJ2-4|TRBV28
TGTGCCAGCAGCCCCGGTGGTTTTGGAAACATTCAGTACTTC
CASSPGGFGNIQYF
>.|.|TRBJ1-1|TRBV6-2/TRBV6-3
TGTGCCAGCAGTTACGGAGGGTCTGGTCTAACTGAAGCTTTCTTT
CASSYGGSGLTEAFF
>.|TRBD1|TRBJ2-4|TRBV5-1
TGCGCCAGCAGCTTGGCCCTCGGACAGGGAAACATTCAGTACTTC
CASSLALGQGNIQYF
>.|TRBD2|TRBJ2-3|TRBV19
TGTGCCAGTAGTAAGGGACTAGCGGGCTCAGATACGCAGTATTTT
CASSKGLAGSDTQYF
>.|TRBD1|TRBJ1-5|TRBV19
TGTGCCAGTAAGGACAGGGGCAATCAGCCCCAGCATTTT
CASKDRGNQPQHF
>few|TRBD1|TRBJ1-6|TRBV6-4
TGTGCCAGCAGTGCCGGGACAGGGAATTCACCCCTCCACTTT
CASSAGTGNSPLHF
>.|.|TRBJ2-5|TRBV7-9
TGTGCCAGCAGCTTAGCAGCAGGGGCTGAGACCCAGTACTTC
CASSLAAGAETQYF
>.|TRBD1|TRBJ1-1|TRBV5-1
TGCGCCAGCAGCTGGTTAGGGACAGGGGGGTCCATGGAAGCTTTCTTT
CASSWLGTGGSMEAFF
>once|.|TRBJ1-4|TRBV7-6
TGTGCCAGCAGCTTAGAATTCCCCGGGGAGGGGATGGGAAAACTGTTTTTT
CASSLEFPGEGMGKLFF
>once|TRBD1|TRBJ1-1|TRBV5-5
TGTGCCAGCAGCTTGATACAGGGGGGTACTGAAGCTTTCTTT
CASSLIQGGTEAFF
>.|TRBD2|TRBJ2-2|TRBV7-8
TGTGCCACCTCGGGGGGGAACACCGGGGAGCTGTTTTTT
CATSGGNTGELFF
>.|TRBD1|TRBJ1-4|TRBV28
TGTGCCAGCAGTTTGACAGGGGGGGGTAATGAAAAACTGTTTTTT
CASSLTGGGNEKLFF
>.|.|TRBJ2-3|TRBV30
TGTGCCTGGAGGAGGGCCACCACAGATACGCAGTATTTT
CAWRRATTDTQYF
>.|TRBD1|TRBJ2-7|TRBV6-6
TGTGCCAGCAGGGGACAGGGGGCGCAAAGCCACGAGCAGTACTTC
CASRGQGAQSHEQYF
>.|TRBD2|TRBJ2-1|TRBV9
TGTGCCAGCAGCGTTCTAACTAGCGGGGGGGCCCACAATGAGCAGTTCTTC
CASSVLTSGGAHNEQFF
>.|.|TRBJ1-4|TRBV19
TGTGCCAGTAGTACCGAGAGGCGGGGAGTGGGGGAAAAACTGTTTTTT
CASSTERRGVGEKLFF
>few|TRBD1|TRBJ2-6|TRBV16
TGTGCCAGCACTCCGGGACAGGGAGGTTCTGGGGCCAACGTCCTGACTTTC
CASTPGQGGSGANVLTF
>.|.|TRBJ2-7|TRBV7-2
TGTGCCAGCAGCTTATCCGCGGGGGCCTACTCCTACGAGCAGTACTTC
CASSLSAGAYSYEQYF
>.|TRBD2|TRBJ2-5|TRBV28
TGTGCCAGCAGTTTATCCGGGGGACTAGCGAAGACCCAGTACTTC
CASSLSGGLAKTQYF
>once|TRBD2|TRBJ2-3|TRBV30
TGTGCCTGGAGTGTAAGGCGACTAGCGGGGGGGCACACAGATACGCAGTATTTT
CAWSVRRLAGGHTDTQYF
>.|.|TRBJ2-1|TRBV7-9
TGTGCCAGCAGCGCCAGCAGGGGCTTTGAGGTAAATGAGCAGTTCTTC
CASSASRGFEVNEQFF
>.|TRBD1|TRBJ1-1|TRBV5-1
TGCGCCAGCAGCGCGGACAGGGGGCGGGCAGTTGAAGCTTTCTTT
CASSADRGRAVEAFF
>.|.|TRBJ1-6|TRBV3-1/TRBV3-2
TGTGCCAGCAGCCAGGGGGCATGGAATTCACCCCTCCACTTT
CASSQGAWNSPLHF
>.|.|TRBJ1-1|TRBV18
TGTGCCAGCTCATCATCCGACAGGTTTATTGAAGCTTTCTTT
CASSSSDRFIEAFF
>.|.|TRBJ1-1|TRBV11-3
TGTGCCAGCAGCTTGGGAGGGTCTAACACTGAAGCTTTCTTT
CASSLGGSNTEAFF
>.|.|TRBJ2-7|TRBV19
TGTGCCAGTAGTATAGGCGGCAGTTCCTACGAGCAGTACTTC
CASSIGGSSYEQYF
>.|.|TRBJ1-2|TRBV5-5
TGTGCCAGCAGCGACAGGTTTGGCTACACCTTC
CASSDRFGYTF